The entry below describes one T cell receptor beta chain. The junction does not match germline at one end; this may be a read error. This record comes from a study of T cell changes during pregnancy in multiple sclerosis. Profiled with immunoSEQ multiplex PCR; TCRdb holds only in-frame clones, not every one. The sample includes 90,000 to 120,000 clones, 80% to 95% of them seen just once. CDR1 MNHNY and CDR2 SVGAGI come from the germline V gene (reference sequence). The CDR3 consists of 9 residues. The TCR was taken from a female donor with multiple sclerosis, enrolled in a pregnancy study. This material consisted of peripheral blood, taken after pregnancy. This chain links TRBV6-6 with TRBJ2-1, with TRBD2 as a possible D gene (5 bases). The CDR3 is CGVGGEQFF. CDR3 nucleotide sequence: TGCGGGGTTGGCGGTGAGCAGTTCTTC.